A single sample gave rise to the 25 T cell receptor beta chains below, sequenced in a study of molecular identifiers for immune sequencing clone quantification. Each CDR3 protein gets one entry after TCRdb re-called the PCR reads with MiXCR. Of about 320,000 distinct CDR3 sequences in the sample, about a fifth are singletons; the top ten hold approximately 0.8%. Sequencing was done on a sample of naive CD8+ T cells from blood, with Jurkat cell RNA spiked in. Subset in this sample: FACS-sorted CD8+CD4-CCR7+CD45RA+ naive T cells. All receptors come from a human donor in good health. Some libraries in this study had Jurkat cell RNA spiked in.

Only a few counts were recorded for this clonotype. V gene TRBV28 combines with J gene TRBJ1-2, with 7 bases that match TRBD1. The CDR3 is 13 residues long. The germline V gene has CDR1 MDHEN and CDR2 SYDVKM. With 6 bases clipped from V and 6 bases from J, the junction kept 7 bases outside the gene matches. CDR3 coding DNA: TGTGCCAGCAGACGACAGGGAGGAGATGGCTACACCTTC. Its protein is CASRRQGGDGYTF.

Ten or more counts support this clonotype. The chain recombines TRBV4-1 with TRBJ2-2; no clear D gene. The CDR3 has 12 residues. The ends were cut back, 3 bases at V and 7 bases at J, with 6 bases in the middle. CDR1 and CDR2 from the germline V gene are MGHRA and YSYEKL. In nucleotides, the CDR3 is TGCGCCAGCAGCCATGCACGCGGGGAGCTGTTTTTT. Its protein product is CASSHARGELFF.

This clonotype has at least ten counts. The CDR3 region is CASSLHEGRPEFF. The CDR3 coding sequence is TGTGCCAGCAGCTTACATGAGGGTCGTCCGGAATTCTTC. The chain couples TRBV11-2 to TRBJ2-1, with a possible D match to TRBD2 (5 bases). CDR1 is SGHAT, CDR2 FQNNGV, per germline. The V and J ends lost 2 bases and 16 bases respectively, with 18 bases between them. The CDR3 loop spans 13 amino acids.

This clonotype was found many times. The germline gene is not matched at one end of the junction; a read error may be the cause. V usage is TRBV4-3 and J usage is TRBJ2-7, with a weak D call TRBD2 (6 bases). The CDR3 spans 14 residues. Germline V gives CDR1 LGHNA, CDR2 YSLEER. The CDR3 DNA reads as TGTGCCAGCAGCCCGGGGACTGGGGCCTACGAGCAGTACTTC. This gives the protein CASSPGTGAYEQYF.

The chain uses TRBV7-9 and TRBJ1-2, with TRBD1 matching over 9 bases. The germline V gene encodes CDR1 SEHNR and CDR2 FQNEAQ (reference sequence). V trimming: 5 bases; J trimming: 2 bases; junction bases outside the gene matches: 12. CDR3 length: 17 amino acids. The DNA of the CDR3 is TGTGCCAGCAGCCGGACAGGGGCCACGAACATAAACTATGGCTACACCTTC. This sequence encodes CASSRTGATNINYGYTF.

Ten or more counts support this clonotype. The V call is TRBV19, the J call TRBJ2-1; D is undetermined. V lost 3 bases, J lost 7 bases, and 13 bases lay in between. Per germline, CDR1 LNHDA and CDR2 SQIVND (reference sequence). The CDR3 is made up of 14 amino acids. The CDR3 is CASSIRAPRNEQFF. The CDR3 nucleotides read TGTGCCAGTAGTATCCGAGCCCCCAGGAATGAGCAGTTCTTC.

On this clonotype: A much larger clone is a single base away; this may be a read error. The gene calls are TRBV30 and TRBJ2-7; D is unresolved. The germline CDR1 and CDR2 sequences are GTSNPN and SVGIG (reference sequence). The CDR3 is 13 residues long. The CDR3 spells CAWGVGLSYEQYF. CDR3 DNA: TGTGCCTGGGGTGTAGGATTGTCATATGAGCAGTACTTC. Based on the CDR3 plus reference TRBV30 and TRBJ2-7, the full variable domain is SQTIHQWPATLVQPVGSPLSLECTVEGTSNPNLYWYRQAAGRGLQLLFYSVGIGQISSEVPQNLSASRPQDRQFILSSKKLLLSDSGFYLCAWGVGLSYEQYFGPGTRLTVT.

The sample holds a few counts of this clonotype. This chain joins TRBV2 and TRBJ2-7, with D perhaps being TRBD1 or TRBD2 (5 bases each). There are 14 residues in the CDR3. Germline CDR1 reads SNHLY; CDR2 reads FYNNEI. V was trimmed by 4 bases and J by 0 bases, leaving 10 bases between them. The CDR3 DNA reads TGTGCCAGCAGTGGGGGGTGGAGCTCCTACGAGCAGTACTTC. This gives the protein CASSGGWSSYEQYF.

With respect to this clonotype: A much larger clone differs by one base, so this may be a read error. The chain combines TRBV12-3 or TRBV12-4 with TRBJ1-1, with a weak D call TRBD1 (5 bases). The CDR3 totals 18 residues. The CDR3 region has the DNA TGTGCCAGCAGTACCCGCCAGGGCTCCCACATACGGAACACTGAAGCTTCCTTT. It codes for CASSTRQGSHIRNTEASF.

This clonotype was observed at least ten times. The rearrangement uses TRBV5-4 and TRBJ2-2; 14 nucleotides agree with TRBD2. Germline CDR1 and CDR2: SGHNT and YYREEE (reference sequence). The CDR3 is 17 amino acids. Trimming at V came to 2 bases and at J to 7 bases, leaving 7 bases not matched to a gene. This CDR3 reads CASSFYSGTSGGGELFF. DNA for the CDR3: TGTGCCAGCAGCTTCTACTCCGGGACTAGCGGGGGCGGGGAGCTGTTTTTT.

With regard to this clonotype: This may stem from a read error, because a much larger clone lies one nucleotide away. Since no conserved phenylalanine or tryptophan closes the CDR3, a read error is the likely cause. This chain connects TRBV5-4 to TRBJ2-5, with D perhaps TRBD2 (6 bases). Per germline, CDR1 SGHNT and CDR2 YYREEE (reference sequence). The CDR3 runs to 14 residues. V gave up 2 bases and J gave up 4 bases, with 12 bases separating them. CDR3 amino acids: CASSFFGGAETQYL. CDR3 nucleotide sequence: TGTGCCAGCAGCTTTTTCGGAGGGGCAGAGACCCAGTACCTC.

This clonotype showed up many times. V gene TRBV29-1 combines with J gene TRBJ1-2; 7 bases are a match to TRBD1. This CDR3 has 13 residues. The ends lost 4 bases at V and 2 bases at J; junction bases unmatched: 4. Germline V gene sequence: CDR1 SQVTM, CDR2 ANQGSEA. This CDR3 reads CSVVLTGNYGYTF. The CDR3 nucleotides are TGCAGCGTTGTTCTGACAGGGAACTATGGCTACACCTTC.

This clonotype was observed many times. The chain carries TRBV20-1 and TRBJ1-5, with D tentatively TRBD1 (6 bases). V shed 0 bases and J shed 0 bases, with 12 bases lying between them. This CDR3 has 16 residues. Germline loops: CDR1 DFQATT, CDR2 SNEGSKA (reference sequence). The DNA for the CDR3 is TGCAGTGCTAGAGATAGGAGGGGGGTTAGCAATCAGCCCCAGCATTTT. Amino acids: CSARDRRGVSNQPQHF.

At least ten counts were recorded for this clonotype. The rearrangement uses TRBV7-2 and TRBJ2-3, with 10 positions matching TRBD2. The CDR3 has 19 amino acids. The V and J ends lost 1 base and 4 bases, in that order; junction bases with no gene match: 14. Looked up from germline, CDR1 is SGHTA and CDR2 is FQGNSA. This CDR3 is CASSLGLAGASPHSDTQYF. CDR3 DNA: TGTGCCAGCAGCTTAGGTCTAGCGGGAGCCTCACCCCATTCAGATACGCAGTATTTT.

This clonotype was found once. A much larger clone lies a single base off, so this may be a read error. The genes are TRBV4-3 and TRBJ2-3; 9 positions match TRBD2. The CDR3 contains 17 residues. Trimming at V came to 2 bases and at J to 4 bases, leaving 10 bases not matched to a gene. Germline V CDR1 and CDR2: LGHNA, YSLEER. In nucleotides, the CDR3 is TGCGCCAGCAGCCAATCGCGGGGGGGCCTCGGCGCAGATACGCAGTATTTT. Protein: CASSQSRGGLGADTQYF.

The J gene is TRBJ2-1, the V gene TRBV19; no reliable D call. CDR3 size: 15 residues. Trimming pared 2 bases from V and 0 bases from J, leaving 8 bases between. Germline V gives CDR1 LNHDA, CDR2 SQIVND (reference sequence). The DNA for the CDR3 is TGTGCCAGTAGTATATTAACCAACTCCTACAATGAGCAGTTCTTC. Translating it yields CASSILTNSYNEQFF.

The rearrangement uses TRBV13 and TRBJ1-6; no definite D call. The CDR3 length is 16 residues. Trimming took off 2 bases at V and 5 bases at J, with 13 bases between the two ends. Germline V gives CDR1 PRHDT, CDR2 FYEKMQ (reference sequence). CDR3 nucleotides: TGTGCCAGCAGCTTACAAACACGGGCAAATAATTCACCCCTCCACTTT. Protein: CASSLQTRANNSPLHF. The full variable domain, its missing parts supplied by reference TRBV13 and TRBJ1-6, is AAGVIQSPRHLIKEKRETATLKCYPIPRHDTVYWYQQGPGQDPQFLISFYEKMQSDKGSIPDRFSAQQFSDYHSELNMSSLELGDSALYFCASSLQTRANNSPLHFGNGTRLTVT.

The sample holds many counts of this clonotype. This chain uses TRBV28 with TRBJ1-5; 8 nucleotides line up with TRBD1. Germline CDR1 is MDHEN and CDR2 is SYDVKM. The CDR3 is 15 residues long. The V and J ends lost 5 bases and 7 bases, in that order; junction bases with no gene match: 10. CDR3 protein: CASSASGTGHQPQHF. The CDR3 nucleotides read TGTGCCAGCAGTGCAAGCGGGACAGGTCACCAGCCCCAGCATTTT.

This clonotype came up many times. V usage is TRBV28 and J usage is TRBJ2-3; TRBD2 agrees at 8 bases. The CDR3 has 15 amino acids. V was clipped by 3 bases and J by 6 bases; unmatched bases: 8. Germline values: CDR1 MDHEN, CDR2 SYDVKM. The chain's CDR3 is CASSFVREGVDTQYF. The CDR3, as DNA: TGTGCCAGCAGTTTCGTCCGGGAGGGGGTTGATACGCAGTATTTT.

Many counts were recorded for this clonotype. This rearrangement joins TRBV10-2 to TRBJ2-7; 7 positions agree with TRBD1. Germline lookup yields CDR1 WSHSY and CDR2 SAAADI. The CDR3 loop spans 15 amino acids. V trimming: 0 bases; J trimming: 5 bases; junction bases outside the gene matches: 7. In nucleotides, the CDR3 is TGCGCCAGCAGTGAGTCGCCTGGACAGGCCAACGAGCAGTACTTC. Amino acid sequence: CASSESPGQANEQYF.

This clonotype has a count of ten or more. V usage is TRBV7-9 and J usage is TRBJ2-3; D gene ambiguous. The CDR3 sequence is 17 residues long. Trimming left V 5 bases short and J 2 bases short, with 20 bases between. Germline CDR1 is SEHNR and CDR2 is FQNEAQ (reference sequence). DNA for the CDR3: TGTGCCAGCAGCCACACAACAGCCAAAAGCCCCACAGATACGCAGTATTTT. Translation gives CASSHTTAKSPTDTQYF.

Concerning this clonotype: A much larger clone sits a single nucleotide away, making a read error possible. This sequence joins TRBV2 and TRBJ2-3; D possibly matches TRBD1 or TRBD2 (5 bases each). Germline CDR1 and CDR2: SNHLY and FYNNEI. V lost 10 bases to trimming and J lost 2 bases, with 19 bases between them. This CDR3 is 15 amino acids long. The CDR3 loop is CANSAWGSFTDTQYF. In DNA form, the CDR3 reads TGTGCCAACTCCGCCTGGGGGAGTTTCACAGATACGCAGTATTTT.

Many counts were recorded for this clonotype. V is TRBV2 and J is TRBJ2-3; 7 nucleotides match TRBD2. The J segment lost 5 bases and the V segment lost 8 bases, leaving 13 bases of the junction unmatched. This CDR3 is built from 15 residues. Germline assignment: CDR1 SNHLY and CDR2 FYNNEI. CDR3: CASSLGEGSKDTQYF. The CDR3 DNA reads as TGTGCCAGCTCATTGGGGGAGGGGTCTAAAGATACGCAGTATTTT.

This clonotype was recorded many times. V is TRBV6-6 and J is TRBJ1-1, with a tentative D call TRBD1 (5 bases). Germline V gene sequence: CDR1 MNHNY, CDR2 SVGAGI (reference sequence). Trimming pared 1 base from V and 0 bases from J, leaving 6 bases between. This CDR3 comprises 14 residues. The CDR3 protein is CASSYWGLNTEAFF. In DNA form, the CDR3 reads TGTGCCAGCAGTTACTGGGGACTGAACACTGAAGCTTTCTTT.

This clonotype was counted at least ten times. This chain's CDR3 is CASSSLSGGYNEQFF. The CDR3 DNA reads TGTGCCAGCAGCTCCCTGAGCGGGGGCTACAATGAGCAGTTCTTC. This sequence joins TRBV7-2 and TRBJ2-1; 8 bases line up with TRBD2. This CDR3 is 15 amino acids long. Germline V gene data show CDR1 as SGHTA and CDR2 as FQGNSA. V trimming: 4 bases; J trimming: 3 bases; junction bases outside the gene matches: 5.